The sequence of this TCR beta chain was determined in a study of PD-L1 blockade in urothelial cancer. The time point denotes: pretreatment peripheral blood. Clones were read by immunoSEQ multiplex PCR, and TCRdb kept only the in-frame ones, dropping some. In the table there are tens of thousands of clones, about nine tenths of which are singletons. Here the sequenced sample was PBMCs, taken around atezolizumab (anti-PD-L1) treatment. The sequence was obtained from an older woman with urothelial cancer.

The CDR3 loop is CASSSGTSVQETQYF. The CDR3 region has the DNA TGTGCCAGCAGCTCCGGGACTAGCGTACAAGAGACCCAGTACTTC. The rearrangement uses TRBV7-6 and TRBJ2-5, with 10 nucleotides matching TRBD2. V lost 4 bases to trimming and J lost 2 bases; unmatched junction nucleotides: 4. The CDR3 runs to 15 residues. Germline V gene data show CDR1 as SGHVS and CDR2 as FNYEAQ.